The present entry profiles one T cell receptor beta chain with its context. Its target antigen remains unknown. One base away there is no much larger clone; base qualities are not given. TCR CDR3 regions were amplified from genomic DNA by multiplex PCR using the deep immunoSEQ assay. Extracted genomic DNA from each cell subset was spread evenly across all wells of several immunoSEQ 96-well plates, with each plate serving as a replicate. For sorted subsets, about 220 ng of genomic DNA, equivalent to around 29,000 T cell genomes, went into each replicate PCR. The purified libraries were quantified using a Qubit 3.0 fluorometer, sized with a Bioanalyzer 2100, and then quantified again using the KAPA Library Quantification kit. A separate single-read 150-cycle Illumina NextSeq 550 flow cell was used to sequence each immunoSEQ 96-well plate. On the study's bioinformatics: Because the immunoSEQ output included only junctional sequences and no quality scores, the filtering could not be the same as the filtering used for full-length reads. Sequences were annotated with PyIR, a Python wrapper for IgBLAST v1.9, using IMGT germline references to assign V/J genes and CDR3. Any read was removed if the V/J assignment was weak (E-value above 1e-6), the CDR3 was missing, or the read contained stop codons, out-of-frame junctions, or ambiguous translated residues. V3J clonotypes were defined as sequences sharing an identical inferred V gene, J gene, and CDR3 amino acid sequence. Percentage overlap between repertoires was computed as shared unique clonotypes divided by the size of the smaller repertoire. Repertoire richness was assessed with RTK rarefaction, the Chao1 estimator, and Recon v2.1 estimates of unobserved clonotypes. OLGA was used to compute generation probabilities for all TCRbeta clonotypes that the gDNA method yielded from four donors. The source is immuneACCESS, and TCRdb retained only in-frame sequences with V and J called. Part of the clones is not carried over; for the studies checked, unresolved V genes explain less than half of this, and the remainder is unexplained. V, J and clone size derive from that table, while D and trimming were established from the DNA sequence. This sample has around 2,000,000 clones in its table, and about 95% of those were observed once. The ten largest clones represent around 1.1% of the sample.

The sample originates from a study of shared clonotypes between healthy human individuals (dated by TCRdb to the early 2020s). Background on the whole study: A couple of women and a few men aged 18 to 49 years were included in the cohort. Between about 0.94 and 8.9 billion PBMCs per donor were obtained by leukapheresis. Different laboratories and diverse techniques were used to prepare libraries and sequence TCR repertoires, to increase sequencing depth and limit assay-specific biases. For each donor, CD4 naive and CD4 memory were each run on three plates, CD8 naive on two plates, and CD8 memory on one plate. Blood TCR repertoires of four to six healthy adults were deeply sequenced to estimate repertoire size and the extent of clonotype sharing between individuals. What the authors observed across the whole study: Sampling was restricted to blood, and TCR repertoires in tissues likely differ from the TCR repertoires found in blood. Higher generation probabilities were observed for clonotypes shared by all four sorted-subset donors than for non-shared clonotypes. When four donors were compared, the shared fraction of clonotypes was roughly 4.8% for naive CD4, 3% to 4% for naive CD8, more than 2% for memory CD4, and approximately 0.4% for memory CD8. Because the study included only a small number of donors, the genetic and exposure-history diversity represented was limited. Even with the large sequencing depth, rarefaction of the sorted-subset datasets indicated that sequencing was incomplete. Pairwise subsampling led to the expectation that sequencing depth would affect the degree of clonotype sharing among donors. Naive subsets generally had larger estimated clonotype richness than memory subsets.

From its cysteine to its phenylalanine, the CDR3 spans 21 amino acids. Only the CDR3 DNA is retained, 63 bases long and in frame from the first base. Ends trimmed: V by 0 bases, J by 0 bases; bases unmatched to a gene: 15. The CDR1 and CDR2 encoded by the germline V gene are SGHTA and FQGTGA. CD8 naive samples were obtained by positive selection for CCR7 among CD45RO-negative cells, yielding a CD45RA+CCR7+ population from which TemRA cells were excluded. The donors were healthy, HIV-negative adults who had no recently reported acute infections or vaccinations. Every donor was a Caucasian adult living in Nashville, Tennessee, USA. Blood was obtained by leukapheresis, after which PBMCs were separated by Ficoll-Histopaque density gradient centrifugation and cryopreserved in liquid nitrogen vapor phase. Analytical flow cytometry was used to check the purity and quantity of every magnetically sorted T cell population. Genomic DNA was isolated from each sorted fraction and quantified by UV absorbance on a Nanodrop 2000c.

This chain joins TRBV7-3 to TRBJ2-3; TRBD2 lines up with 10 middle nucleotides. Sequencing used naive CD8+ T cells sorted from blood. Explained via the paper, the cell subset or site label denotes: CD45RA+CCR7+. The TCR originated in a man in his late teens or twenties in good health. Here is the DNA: TGTGCCAGCAGCTTAACTATGGGGCTAGCGGGGGTTTTTCCTAGCACAGATACGCAGTATTTT. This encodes CASSLTMGLAGVFPSTDTQYF.